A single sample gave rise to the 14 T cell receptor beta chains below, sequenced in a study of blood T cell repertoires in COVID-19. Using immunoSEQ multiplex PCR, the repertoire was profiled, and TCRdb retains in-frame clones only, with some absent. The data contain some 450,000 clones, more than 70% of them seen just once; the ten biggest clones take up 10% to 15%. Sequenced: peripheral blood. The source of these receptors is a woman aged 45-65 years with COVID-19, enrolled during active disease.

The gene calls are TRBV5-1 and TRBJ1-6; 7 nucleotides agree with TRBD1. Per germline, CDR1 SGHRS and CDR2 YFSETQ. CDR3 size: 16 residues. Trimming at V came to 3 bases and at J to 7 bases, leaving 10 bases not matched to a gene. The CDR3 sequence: CASSWVTGVGNSPLHF. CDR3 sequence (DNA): TGCGCCAGCAGCTGGGTCACAGGGGTGGGAAATTCACCCCTCCACTTT.

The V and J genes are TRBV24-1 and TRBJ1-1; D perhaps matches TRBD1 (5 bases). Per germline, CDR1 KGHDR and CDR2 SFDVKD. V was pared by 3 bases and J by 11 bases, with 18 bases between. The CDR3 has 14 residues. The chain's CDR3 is CATSDLDSPNGAFF. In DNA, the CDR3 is TGTGCCACCAGTGATCTCGACAGCCCTAACGGGGCTTTCTTT.

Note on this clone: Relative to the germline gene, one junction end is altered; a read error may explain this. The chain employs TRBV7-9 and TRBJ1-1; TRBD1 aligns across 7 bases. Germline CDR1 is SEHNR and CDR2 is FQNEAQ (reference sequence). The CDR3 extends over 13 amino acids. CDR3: CASGLGAGTAAFF. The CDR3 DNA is TGTGCCAGCGGCTTGGGGGCCGGGACAGCAGCTTTCTTT.

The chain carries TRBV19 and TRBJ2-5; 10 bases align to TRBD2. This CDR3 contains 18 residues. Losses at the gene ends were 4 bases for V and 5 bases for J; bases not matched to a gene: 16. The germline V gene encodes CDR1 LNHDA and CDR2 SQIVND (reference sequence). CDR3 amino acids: CASSRGLAAYQKGETQYF. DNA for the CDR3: TGTGCCAGTAGTAGAGGACTAGCGGCCTACCAGAAAGGGGAGACCCAGTACTTC.

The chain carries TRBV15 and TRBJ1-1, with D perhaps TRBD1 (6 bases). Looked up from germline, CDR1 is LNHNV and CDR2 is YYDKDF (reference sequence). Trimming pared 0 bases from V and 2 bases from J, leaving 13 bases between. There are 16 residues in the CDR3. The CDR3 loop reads CATSRDPLGANTEAFF. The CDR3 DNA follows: TGTGCCACCAGCAGAGATCCCCTGGGGGCAAACACTGAAGCTTTCTTT.

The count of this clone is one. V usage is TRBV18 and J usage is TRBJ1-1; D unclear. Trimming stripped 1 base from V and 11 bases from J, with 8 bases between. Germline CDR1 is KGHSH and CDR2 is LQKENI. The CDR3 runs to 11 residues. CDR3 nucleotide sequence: TGTGCCAGCTCACCACGCGTCTGTGCTTTCTTT. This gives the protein CASSPRVCAFF.

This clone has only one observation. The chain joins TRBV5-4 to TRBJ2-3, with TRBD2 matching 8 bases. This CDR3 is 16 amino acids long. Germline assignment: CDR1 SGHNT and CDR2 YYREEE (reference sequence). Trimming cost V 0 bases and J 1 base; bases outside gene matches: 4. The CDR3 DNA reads TGTGCCAGCAGCTTGGCCTCGGGGGGGGGCACAGATACGCAGTATTTT. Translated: CASSLASGGGTDTQYF.

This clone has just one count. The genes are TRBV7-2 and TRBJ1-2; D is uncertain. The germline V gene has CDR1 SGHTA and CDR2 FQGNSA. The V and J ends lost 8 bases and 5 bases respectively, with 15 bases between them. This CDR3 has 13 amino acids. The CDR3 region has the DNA TGTGCCAGCTCCCTGGAGACCACTTATGGCTACACCTTC. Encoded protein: CASSLETTYGYTF. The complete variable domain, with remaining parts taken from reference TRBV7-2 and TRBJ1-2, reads GAGVSQSPSNKVTEKGKDVELRCDPISGHTALYWYRQSLGQGLEFLIYFQGNSAPDKSGLPSDRFSAERTGGSVSTLTIQRTQQEDSAVYLCASSLETTYGYTFGSGTRLTVV.

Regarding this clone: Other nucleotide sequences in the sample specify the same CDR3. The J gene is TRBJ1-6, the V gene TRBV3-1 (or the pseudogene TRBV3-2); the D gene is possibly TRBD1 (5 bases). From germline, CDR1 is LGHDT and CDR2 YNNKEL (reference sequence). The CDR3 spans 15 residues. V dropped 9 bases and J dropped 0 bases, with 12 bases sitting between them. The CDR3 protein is CASSQGSSYNSPLHF. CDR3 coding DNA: TGTGCCAGTTCCCAGGGAAGCTCCTATAATTCACCCCTCCACTTT.

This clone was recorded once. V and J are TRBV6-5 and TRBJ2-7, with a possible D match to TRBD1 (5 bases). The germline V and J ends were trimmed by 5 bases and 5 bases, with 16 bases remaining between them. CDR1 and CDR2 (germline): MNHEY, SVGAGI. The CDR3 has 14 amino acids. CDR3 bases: TGTGCCAGCAGTCTTAAGGGCAGGGTCCACGAGCAGTACTTC. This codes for CASSLKGRVHEQYF.

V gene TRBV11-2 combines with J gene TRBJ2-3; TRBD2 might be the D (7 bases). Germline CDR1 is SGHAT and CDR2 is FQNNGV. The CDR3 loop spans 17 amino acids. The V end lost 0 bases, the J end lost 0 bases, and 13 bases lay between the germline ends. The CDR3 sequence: CASSLEWGGGSTDTQYF. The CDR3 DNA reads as TGTGCCAGCAGCTTAGAGTGGGGGGGCGGGAGCACAGATACGCAGTATTTT.

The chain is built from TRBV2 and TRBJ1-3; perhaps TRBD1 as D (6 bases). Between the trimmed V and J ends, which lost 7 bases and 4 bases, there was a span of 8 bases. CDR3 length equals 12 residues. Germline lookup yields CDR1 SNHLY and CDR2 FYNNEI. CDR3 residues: CASKQGGNTIYF. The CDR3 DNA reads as TGTGCCAGCAAACAGGGCGGAAACACCATATATTTT.

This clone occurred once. CDR3 sequence (DNA): TGTGCCAGCAAGACAGACGCAACTAATGAAAAACTGTTTTTT. Protein: CASKTDATNEKLFF. V and J are TRBV2 and TRBJ1-4, with D possibly being TRBD1 (5 bases). The V and J ends lost 7 bases and 0 bases respectively, with 9 bases between them. The germline V gene encodes CDR1 SNHLY and CDR2 FYNNEI. This CDR3 contains 14 residues.

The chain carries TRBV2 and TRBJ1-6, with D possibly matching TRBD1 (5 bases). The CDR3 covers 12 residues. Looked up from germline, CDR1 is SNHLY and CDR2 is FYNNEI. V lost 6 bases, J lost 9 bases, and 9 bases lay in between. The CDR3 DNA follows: TGTGCCAGCAGCTGGCAGGGTTCACCCCTCCACTTT. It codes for CASSWQGSPLHF.